This is a list of T cell receptor beta chains from one sample in a study of blood T cell repertoires in COVID-19. Using immunoSEQ multiplex PCR, the repertoire was profiled, and TCRdb retains in-frame clones only, with some absent. The sample includes 110,000 to 150,000 clones, more than 75% of them seen just once. The sequenced material came from peripheral blood. The source is a middle-aged woman with acute or convalescent COVID-19. Each CDR3 is given with its conserved first and last residue. Fields, in order: J gene, V gene, CDR3 protein.

TRBJ2-7	TRBV6-6	CACGSILYEQYF
TRBJ1-5	TRBV5-1	CASSPGPANRDQPQHF
TRBJ1-1	TRBV4-3	CASSQSTSSGAKTEAFF
TRBJ2-3	TRBV9	CASSVPSESTDTQYF
TRBJ1-3	TRBV7-2	CASSEERSSGNTIYF
TRBJ2-1	TRBV7-2	CASSLTGGNEQFF
TRBJ2-3	TRBV7-2	CASSRQGPGADTQYF
TRBJ2-3	TRBV5-1	CASNRGSTDTQYF
TRBJ1-2	TRBV10-2	CASSERGGSSLGHTF
TRBJ2-2	TRBV27	CASSFRTGNTGELFF
TRBJ2-7	TRBV28	CASSLGTAFYEQYF
TRBJ2-5	TRBV4-1	CASSHLLAGLRETQYF
TRBJ2-5	TRBV19	CASSTGDRGRETQYF
TRBJ2-5	TRBV19	CASSLQETQYF
TRBJ1-1	TRBV7-8	CASTPWAANTEAFF
TRBJ2-2	TRBV2	CASSPHPGSTGELFF
TRBJ2-7	TRBV5-3	CARRCRAGEQYF
TRBJ2-1	TRBV5-1	CASSSEAGGGNEQFF
TRBJ1-1	TRBV6-4	CASSRFQGTEAFF
TRBJ1-6	TRBV6-5	CASSYYQGRNSPLHF
TRBJ1-2	TRBV7-9	CASSLRGGYGYTF
TRBJ2-7	TRBV16	CASSPQRTGHGEQYF
TRBJ1-2	TRBV7-6	CASSLAAGGNYGYTF
TRBJ2-7	TRBV7-6	CASSAANYEQYF
TRBJ2-3	TRBV18	CASSPRGTSGASTDTQYF
TRBJ2-2	TRBV2	CASTGTGRGELFF
TRBJ2-3	TRBV30	CAWSRRGTDTQYF
TRBJ2-7	TRBV18	CASSPGTPSYEQYF
TRBJ1-1	TRBV10-2	CASSDSGGRIGLNTEAFF
TRBJ2-7	TRBV18	CASSPQGWTYEQYF
TRBJ1-1	TRBV28	CASSMARVTEAFF
TRBJ2-5	TRBV11-2	CASSPQLAGGRKTQYF
TRBJ1-5	TRBV19	CASVGRGGLGNQPQHF
TRBJ1-1	TRBV10-3	CAISWSGGPSGMNTEAFF
TRBJ2-5	TRBV27	CATQGLEETQYF
TRBJ2-1	TRBV27	CASSSPPGTTLNEQFF
TRBJ2-1	TRBV4-3	CASSQDPSYNEQFF
TRBJ2-3	TRBV5-4	CASSGGASGLRRTDTQYF
TRBJ1-1	TRBV27	CASSLAGGAHTEAFF
TRBJ2-2	TRBV2	CASSDPGVVAGELFF
TRBJ2-2	TRBV27	CASSPDRAPNTGELFF
TRBJ2-7	TRBV9	CASSVASGRVYEQYF
TRBJ2-3	TRBV9	CASSVATRGITDTQYF